Presented here are 26 T cell receptor beta chains from one specimen sequenced in a study of blood T cell repertoires in COVID-19. Only in-frame clones appear in the TCRdb table, and some are missing; sequencing was by immunoSEQ multiplex PCR. The sample lists 180,000 or so clones, about 83% occurring once. Sequenced sample: peripheral blood. Receptor source: a person aged 65 to 79 with COVID-19, enrolled during active disease.

This clone turned up a few times. This chain connects TRBV9 to TRBJ2-2; D gene ambiguous. CDR3 length: 14 residues. Germline CDR1 reads SGDLS; CDR2 reads YYNGEE. V was cut by 3 bases and J by 4 bases, with 10 bases left in between. CDR3: CASSARGSTGELFF. Here the CDR3 DNA reads TGTGCCAGCAGCGCGAGAGGCTCCACCGGGGAGCTGTTTTTT.

The chain has TRBV9 and TRBJ2-5, with 16 bases lining up with TRBD2. Per germline, CDR1 SGDLS and CDR2 YYNGEE. Trimming cost V 3 bases and J 5 bases; bases outside gene matches: 4. CDR3 length equals 16 residues. The CDR3 loop reads CASSAGLAGGEETQYF. DNA for the CDR3: TGTGCCAGCAGCGCGGGACTAGCGGGGGGGGAGGAGACCCAGTACTTC.

The J gene is TRBJ2-2, the V gene TRBV11-3; D ambiguous. There are 14 residues in the CDR3. The germline CDR1 and CDR2 sequences are SGHNT and YENEEA. Trimming took 0 bases from V and 2 from J, leaving 4 bases between them. The CDR3 sequence is CASSLEHNTGELFF. The CDR3 coding sequence is TGTGCCAGCAGCTTAGAACACAACACCGGGGAGCTGTTTTTT.

The chain combines TRBV7-2 with TRBJ2-1; possible D gene TRBD2, 7 bases. Per germline, CDR1 SGHTA and CDR2 FQGNSA. Trimming took 4 bases from V and 2 from J, leaving 21 bases between them. The CDR3 has 18 residues. CDR3 DNA: TGTGCCAGCAGCTCCTCTAGGGGGGTAGCGGGCCCCTACAATGAGCAGTTCTTC. Translation: CASSSSRGVAGPYNEQFF.

The gene calls are TRBV6-5 and TRBJ2-1; 8 nucleotides agree with TRBD1. The V gene's germline CDR1 is MNHEY and CDR2 SVGAGI. The J segment lost 7 bases and the V segment lost 6 bases, leaving 8 bases of the junction unmatched. CDR3 length: 14 amino acids. Here the CDR3 reads CASSISGQANEQFF. The CDR3 DNA is TGTGCCAGCAGCATTTCGGGACAGGCGAATGAGCAGTTCTTC.

This chain connects TRBV7-2 to TRBJ2-1; D not certain. V lost 5 bases to trimming and J lost 0 bases, with 11 bases between them. The V gene's germline CDR1 is SGHTA and CDR2 FQGNSA. CDR3 size: 15 residues. The CDR3 protein is CASSRPPSSYNEQFF. In DNA, the CDR3 is TGTGCCAGCAGCCGGCCGCCTAGCTCCTACAATGAGCAGTTCTTC.

This chain connects TRBV15 to TRBJ2-7, with TRBD2 as a possible D gene (5 bases). Per the germline V gene, CDR1 is LNHNV and CDR2 is YYDKDF (reference sequence). V lost 0 bases, J lost 3 bases, and 18 bases lay in between. The CDR3 is 17 residues long. CDR3 in DNA: TGTGCCACCAGCAGAGACACCGGGTTGGGCGCGGGCTACGAGCAGTACTTC. The encoded protein is CATSRDTGLGAGYEQYF.

The chain recombines TRBV19 with TRBJ2-7; D might be TRBD2 (5 bases). The CDR3 covers 14 residues. Trimming took off 3 bases at V and 5 bases at J, with 14 bases between the two ends. CDR1 LNHDA and CDR2 SQIVND come from the germline V gene (reference sequence). The DNA of the CDR3 is TGTGCCAGTAGTATTCCCGGGGTCGGGGACGAGCAGTACTTC. Protein: CASSIPGVGDEQYF.

This chain joins TRBV7-2 and TRBJ2-7; TRBD2 matches at 16 bases. V shed 4 bases and J 2 bases; nucleotides not matched to a gene: 5. There are 17 residues in the CDR3. The germline V gene encodes CDR1 SGHTA and CDR2 FQGNSA. The CDR3 coding sequence is TGTGCCAGCAGCTGGGGGACTAGCGGGAGGGCCCCCTACGAGCAGTACTTC. This gives the protein CASSWGTSGRAPYEQYF. Supplemented by reference TRBV7-2 and TRBJ2-7, the full variable domain reads GAGVSQSPSNKVTEKGKDVELRCDPISGHTALYWYRQSLGQGLEFLIYFQGNSAPDKSGLPSDRFSAERTGGSVSTLTIQRTQQEDSAVYLCASSWGTSGRAPYEQYFGPGTRLTVT.

The chain links TRBV9 to TRBJ2-1; 13 positions agree with TRBD2. The CDR3 is 16 amino acids. Germline V gives CDR1 SGDLS, CDR2 YYNGEE. The V segment lost 4 bases and the J segment 2 bases; nucleotides outside the gene matches: 3. In nucleotides, the CDR3 is TGTGCCAGCAGCATGACTAGCGGGGGGCCCTACAATGAGCAGTTCTTC. Its translation is CASSMTSGGPYNEQFF.

The chain joins TRBV7-2 to TRBJ1-3; maybe TRBD1 (5 bases). There are 16 residues in the CDR3. The germline CDR1 and CDR2 sequences are SGHTA and FQGNSA. The V end was cut by 4 bases, the J end by 0 bases, with 13 bases between. CDR3 region: CASSSVGGPSGNTIYF. CDR3 nucleotides: TGTGCCAGCAGCTCAGTGGGGGGTCCCTCTGGAAACACCATATATTTT.

In this sample, this clone turned up once. This chain connects TRBV19 to TRBJ2-3; possibly TRBD1 for D (5 bases). The V and J ends lost 2 bases and 2 bases respectively, with 11 bases between them. Germline CDR1 LNHDA, CDR2 SQIVND (reference sequence). This CDR3 contains 15 residues. CDR3 amino acids: CASSITGRDTDTQYF. The CDR3 DNA sequence: TGTGCCAGTAGTATAACGGGCAGGGACACAGATACGCAGTATTTT.

This chain joins TRBV14 and TRBJ2-1, with TRBD2 as a possible D gene (7 bases). Germline V lookup: CDR1 SGHDN, CDR2 FVKESK. The CDR3 is 17 residues long. The V end was cut by 0 bases, the J end by 4 bases, with 16 bases between. CDR3 sequence (DNA): TGTGCCAGCAGCCAAGACTTTGCGGGGGCCGCATACAATGAGCAGTTCTTC. It yields the protein CASSQDFAGAAYNEQFF.

The rearrangement uses TRBV11-2 and TRBJ1-1; 7 bases match TRBD1. CDR1 and CDR2 (germline): SGHAT, FQNNGV. V shed 1 base and J 4 bases; nucleotides not matched to a gene: 12. CDR3 length: 17 amino acids. Here the CDR3 reads CASSLGTGARVGTEAFF. The CDR3 DNA is TGTGCCAGCAGCTTAGGAACAGGGGCGCGTGTGGGCACTGAAGCTTTCTTT.

Comment on this clone: At one end, the junction sequence differs from germline, possibly due to a read error. J is TRBJ2-4 and V is TRBV5-4, with TRBD2 matching over 11 bases. Germline-derived CDR1 and CDR2 are SGHNT and YYREEE (reference sequence). This CDR3 has 12 residues. Here the CDR3 reads CASSKTSGTVFF. The CDR3 DNA reads TGTGCCAGCAGCAAGACTAGCGGGACTGTATTCTTC.

The V gene is TRBV21-1, the J gene TRBJ1-6. TRBV21-1 is a documented pseudogene. The CDR3 consists of 15 residues. The CDR3 sequence: CASSKGEKVNSPLHF. The CDR3, as DNA: TGTGCCAGCAGCAAAGGGGAGAAAGTAAATTCACCCCTCCACTTT.

The V and J genes are TRBV11-3 and TRBJ2-7, with TRBD2 matching 14 bases. This CDR3 comprises 15 residues. Germline V gene data show CDR1 as SGHNT and CDR2 as YENEEA. V lost 5 bases, J lost 6 bases, and 6 bases stayed unmatched. CDR3 nucleotide sequence: TGTGCCAGCAGCGCGGGACTAGCGGGAGTAGGCGAGCAGTACTTC. Translation gives CASSAGLAGVGEQYF. The full variable domain, rest sourced from reference TRBV11-3 and TRBJ2-7, is EAGVVQSPRYKIIEKKQPVAFWCNPISGHNTLYWYLQNLGQGPELLIRYENEEAVDDSQLPKDRFSAERLKGVDSTLKIQPAELGDSAVYLCASSAGLAGVGEQYFGPGTRLTVT.

J is TRBJ1-2 and V is TRBV29-1; D gene ambiguous. The CDR3 loop spans 13 amino acids. Trimming pared 0 bases from V and 2 bases from J, leaving 7 bases between. Germline V gene sequence: CDR1 SQVTM, CDR2 ANQGSEA. CDR3 in DNA: TGCAGCGTTGAAGATACAGAGAACTATGGCTACACCTTC. It is translated as CSVEDTENYGYTF. The full variable domain, its missing parts supplied by reference TRBV29-1 and TRBJ1-2, is SAVISQKPSRDICQRGTSLTIQCQVDSQVTMMFWYRQQPGQSLTLIATANQGSEATYESGFVIDKFPISRPNLTFSTLTVSNMSPEDSSIYLCSVEDTENYGYTFGSGTRLTVV.

The chain couples TRBV6-2 or TRBV6-3 to TRBJ1-2, with D tentatively TRBD1 (6 bases). Per the germline V gene, CDR1 is MNHEY and CDR2 is SVGEGT. The CDR3 loop spans 13 amino acids. Trimming took off 6 bases at V and 4 bases at J, with 12 bases between the two ends. The CDR3 protein is CASSPTGPYGYTF. CDR3 nucleotide sequence: TGTGCCAGCAGCCCTACAGGGCCCTATGGCTACACCTTC.

The chain uses TRBV2 and TRBJ1-2, with 7 positions matching TRBD1. The junction had 8 bases not matched to a gene; V was cut back by 6 bases and J by 7 bases. Germline V gene sequence: CDR1 SNHLY, CDR2 FYNNEI. There are 13 residues in the CDR3. The CDR3 loop reads CASRFTGDFGYTF. The CDR3 DNA reads as TGTGCCAGCAGATTTACAGGGGATTTTGGCTACACCTTC.

This chain uses TRBV6-5 with TRBJ1-5; D remains unclear. V lost 7 bases to trimming and J lost 2 bases, with 9 bases between them. The germline V gene encodes CDR1 MNHEY and CDR2 SVGAGI. This CDR3 spans 13 amino acids. The CDR3 reads CASTNSGNQPQHF. DNA for the CDR3: TGTGCCAGCACTAATTCGGGCAATCAGCCCCAGCATTTT.

This chain joins TRBV19 and TRBJ1-2; a possible D gene is TRBD1 (6 bases). CDR1 is LNHDA and CDR2 is SQIVND in the germline V gene (reference sequence). V was clipped by 3 bases and J by 8 bases, with 16 bases between them. The CDR3 consists of 14 residues. The CDR3 is CASSILQTGSGYTF. For the CDR3, the DNA is TGTGCCAGTAGTATCCTCCAGACAGGCTCGGGCTACACCTTC. The full variable domain, its missing parts supplied by reference TRBV19 and TRBJ1-2, is DGGITQSPKYLFRKEGQNVTLSCEQNLNHDAMYWYRQDPGQGLRLIYYSQIVNDFQKGDIAEGYSVSREKKESFPLTVTSAQKNPTAFYLCASSILQTGSGYTFGSGTRLTVV.

Of note for this clone: The junction does not match germline at one end; this may be a read error. The chain is built from TRBV5-5 and TRBJ1-3; D is perhaps TRBD1 (6 bases). This CDR3 contains 11 residues. CDR1 is SGHKS, CDR2 YYEKEE, per germline (reference sequence). CDR3 residues: CASSVGGQWHF. The CDR3, as DNA: TGTGCCAGCAGCGTCGGGGGGCAGTGGCATTTT. Looking up the rest from reference TRBV5-5 and TRBJ1-3 gives the full variable domain: DAGVTQSPTHLIKTRGQQVTLRCSPISGHKSVSWYQQVLGQGPQFIFQYYEKEERGRGNFPDRFSARQFPNYSSELNVNALLLGDSALYLCASSVGGQWHFGEGSWLTVV.

The chain links TRBV5-5 to TRBJ2-7; TRBD2 might be the D (5 bases). The CDR3 is 12 amino acids. Trimming pared 7 bases from V and 3 bases from J, leaving 11 bases between. Germline assignment: CDR1 SGHKS and CDR2 YYEKEE (reference sequence). The CDR3 sequence: CASALGNYEQYF. DNA for the CDR3: TGTGCCAGCGCCCTCGGGAACTACGAGCAGTACTTC.

This chain connects TRBV3-1 (or the pseudogene TRBV3-2) to TRBJ1-5, with 9 bases fitting TRBD1. Germline V gene lookup returns CDR1 LGHDT and CDR2 YNNKEL (reference sequence). J gave up 7 bases and V 3 bases, and 4 bases lay outside the gene matches. This CDR3 has 14 residues. The CDR3 loop is CASSQGTGRQPQHF. The CDR3 nucleotides are TGTGCCAGCAGCCAGGGGACAGGGCGACAGCCCCAGCATTTT.

The rearrangement uses TRBV5-6 and TRBJ1-4; 9 positions match TRBD1. After removal of 4 bases from V and 5 bases from J, the junction contained 6 bases not matched to a gene. CDR1 and CDR2 from the germline V gene are SGHDT and YYEEEE. The CDR3 totals 15 residues. CDR3 protein: CASSLGQGPNEKLFF. The CDR3 region has the DNA TGTGCCAGCAGCCTGGGACAGGGCCCAAATGAAAAACTGTTTTTT.